The clone carrying this T cell receptor (beta chain) was counted at least ten times. Profiled with immunoSEQ multiplex PCR; TCRdb holds only in-frame clones, not every one. The profile covers around 700,000 clones, with about 74% appearing a single time and roughly 1.7% taken by the ten largest. These data belong to a study of shared clonotypes between healthy human individuals. Sequenced input: memory CD4+ T cells sorted from blood. As for subset: CD45RA-negative fraction. This TCR derives from a woman between 25 and 40 years old in good health.

CDR3 in amino acids: CASSFELDEKLFF. For the CDR3, the DNA is TGTGCCAGCAGCTTCGAACTCGACGAAAAACTGTTTTTT. The chain combines TRBV7-9 with TRBJ1-4; the D is unclear. Trimming shortened V by 3 bases and J by 8 bases, and 10 bases separated the two germline ends. The CDR3 length is 13 residues. From germline, CDR1 is SEHNR and CDR2 FQNEAQ (reference sequence).